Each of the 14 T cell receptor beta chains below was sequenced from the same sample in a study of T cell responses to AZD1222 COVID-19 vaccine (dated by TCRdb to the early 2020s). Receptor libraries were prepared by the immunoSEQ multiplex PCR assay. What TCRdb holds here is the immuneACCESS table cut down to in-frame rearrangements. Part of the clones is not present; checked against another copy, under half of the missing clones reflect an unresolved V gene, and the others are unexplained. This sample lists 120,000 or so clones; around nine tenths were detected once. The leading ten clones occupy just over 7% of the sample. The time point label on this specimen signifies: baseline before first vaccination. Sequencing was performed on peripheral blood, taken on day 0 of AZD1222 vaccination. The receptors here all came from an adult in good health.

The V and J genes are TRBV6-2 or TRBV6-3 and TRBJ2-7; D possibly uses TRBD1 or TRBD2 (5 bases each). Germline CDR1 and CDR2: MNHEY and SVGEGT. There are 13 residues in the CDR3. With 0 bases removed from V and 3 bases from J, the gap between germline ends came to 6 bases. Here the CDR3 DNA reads TGTGCCAGCAGTTACTCGAGGGGCTACGAGCAGTACTTC. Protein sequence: CASSYSRGYEQYF.

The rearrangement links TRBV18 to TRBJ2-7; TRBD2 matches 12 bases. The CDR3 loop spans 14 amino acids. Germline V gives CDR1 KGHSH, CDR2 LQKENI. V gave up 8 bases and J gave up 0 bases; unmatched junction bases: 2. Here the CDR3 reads CASRTSGDSYEQYF. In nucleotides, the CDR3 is TGTGCCAGCCGGACTAGCGGGGACTCCTACGAGCAGTACTTC.

The CDR3: CASSYGNPWGDGELFF. As DNA, the CDR3 is TGTGCCAGCAGTTACGGTAACCCTTGGGGTGACGGGGAGCTGTTTTTT. The V call is TRBV6-2 or TRBV6-3, the J call TRBJ2-2; D gene unclear. The CDR3 has 16 amino acids. Trimming cost V 2 bases and J 7 bases, with 17 bases left between them. From germline, CDR1 is MNHEY and CDR2 SVGEGT.

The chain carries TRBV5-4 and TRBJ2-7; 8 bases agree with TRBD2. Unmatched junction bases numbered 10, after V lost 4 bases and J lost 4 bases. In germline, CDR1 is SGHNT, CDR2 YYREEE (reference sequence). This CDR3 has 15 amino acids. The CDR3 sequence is CASSTGIAGTYEQYF. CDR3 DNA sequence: TGTGCCAGCAGCACGGGGATAGCGGGAACATACGAGCAGTACTTC.

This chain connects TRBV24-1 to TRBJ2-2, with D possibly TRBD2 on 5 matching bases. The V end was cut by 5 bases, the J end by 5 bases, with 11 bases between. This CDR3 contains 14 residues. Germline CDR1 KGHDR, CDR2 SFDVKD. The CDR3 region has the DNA TGTGCCACCAGTGGCCTAGCCCCAACCGGGGAGCTGTTTTTT. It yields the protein CATSGLAPTGELFF.

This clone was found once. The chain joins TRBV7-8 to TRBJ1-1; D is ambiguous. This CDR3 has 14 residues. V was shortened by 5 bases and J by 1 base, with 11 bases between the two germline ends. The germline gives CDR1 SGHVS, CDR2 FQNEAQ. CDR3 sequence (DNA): TGTGCCAGCAGCAGGACGGAGTCGAACACTGAAGCTTTCTTT. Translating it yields CASSRTESNTEAFF.

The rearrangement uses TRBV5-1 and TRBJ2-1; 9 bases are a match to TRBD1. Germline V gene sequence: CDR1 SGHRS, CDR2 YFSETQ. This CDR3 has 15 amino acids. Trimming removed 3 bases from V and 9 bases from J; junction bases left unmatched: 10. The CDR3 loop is CASSYGQGQGREQFF. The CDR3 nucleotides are TGCGCCAGCAGCTATGGACAGGGGCAAGGGCGTGAGCAGTTCTTC.

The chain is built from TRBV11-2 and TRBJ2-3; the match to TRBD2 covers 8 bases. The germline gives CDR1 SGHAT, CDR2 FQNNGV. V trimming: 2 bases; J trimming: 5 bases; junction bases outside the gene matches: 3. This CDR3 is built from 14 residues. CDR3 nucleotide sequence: TGTGCCAGCAGCTTACGACTAGCGATAGATACGCAGTATTTT. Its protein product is CASSLRLAIDTQYF. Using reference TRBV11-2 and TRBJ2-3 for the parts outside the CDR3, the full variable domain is EAGVAQSPRYKIIEKRQSVAFWCNPISGHATLYWYQQILGQGPKLLIQFQNNGVVDDSQLPKDRFSAERLKGVDSTLKIQPAKLEDSAVYLCASSLRLAIDTQYFGPGTRLTVL.

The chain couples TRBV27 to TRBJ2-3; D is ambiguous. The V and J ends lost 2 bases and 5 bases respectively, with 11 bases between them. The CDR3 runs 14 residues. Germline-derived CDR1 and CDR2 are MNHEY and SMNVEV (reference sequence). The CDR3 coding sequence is TGTGCCAGCAGTTTAAACCCCGGTGGAGATACGCAGTATTTT. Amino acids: CASSLNPGGDTQYF.

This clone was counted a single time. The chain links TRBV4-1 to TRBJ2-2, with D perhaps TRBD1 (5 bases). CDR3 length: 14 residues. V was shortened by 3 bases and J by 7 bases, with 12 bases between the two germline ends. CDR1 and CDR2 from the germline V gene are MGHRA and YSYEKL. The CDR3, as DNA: TGCGCCAGCAGCCAGCAGGGCTGGGGCGGGGAGCTGTTTTTT. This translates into CASSQQGWGGELFF.

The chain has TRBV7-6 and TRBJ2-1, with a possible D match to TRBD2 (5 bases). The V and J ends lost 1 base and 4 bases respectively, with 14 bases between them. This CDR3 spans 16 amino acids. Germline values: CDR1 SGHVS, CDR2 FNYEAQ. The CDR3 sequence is CASSLGGVRGYNEQFF. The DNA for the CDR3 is TGTGCCAGCAGCTTAGGTGGTGTGCGAGGGTACAATGAGCAGTTCTTC.

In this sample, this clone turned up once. CDR3 nucleotide sequence: TGCGCCAGCAGCTCGGGACAGCAAGAGACCCAGTACTTC. Encoded protein: CASSSGQQETQYF. The V and J genes are TRBV5-1 and TRBJ2-5; 7 bases line up with TRBD1. V was clipped by 3 bases and J by 2 bases; unmatched bases: 1. The CDR3 is made up of 13 amino acids. Germline V gene data show CDR1 as SGHRS and CDR2 as YFSETQ.

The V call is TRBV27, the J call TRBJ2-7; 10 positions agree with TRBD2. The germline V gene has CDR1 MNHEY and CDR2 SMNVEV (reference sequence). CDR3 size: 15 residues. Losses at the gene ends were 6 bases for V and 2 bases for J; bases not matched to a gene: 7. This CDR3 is CASRILAGKTYEQYF. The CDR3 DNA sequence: TGTGCCAGCAGGATACTAGCGGGGAAAACCTACGAGCAGTACTTC.

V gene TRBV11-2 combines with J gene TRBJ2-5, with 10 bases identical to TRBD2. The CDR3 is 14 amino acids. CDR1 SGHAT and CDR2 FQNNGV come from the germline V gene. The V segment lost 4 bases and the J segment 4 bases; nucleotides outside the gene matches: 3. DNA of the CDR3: TGTGCCAGCAGCTCTAGCGGGAGTCTAGAGACCCAGTACTTC. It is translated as CASSSSGSLETQYF.